Listed below are T cell receptor beta chains from one sample, sequenced in a study of shared clonotypes between healthy human individuals. Clones were sequenced by immunoSEQ multiplex PCR, and TCRdb holds only the in-frame ones, with some missing. The sample includes more than 2,000,000 clones, around 90% seen only once; the top ten take 0.13% to 0.15%. The specimen was naive CD4+ T cells sorted from blood. These receptors came from a man aged 18-30 years in good health. Both conserved end residues are part of each CDR3. Each record gives: J gene, CDR3 length, D gene, V gene, clone size, CDR3 DNA, CDR3 protein. The D gene is left open where the match is weak. Size is stated for part of the rows, as once, few or many counts, or as a class when the clone is expanded.

J gene: TRBJ2-3; CDR3 length: 14; D gene: .; V gene: TRBV18; clone size: .; CDR3 DNA: TGTGCCAGCTCCGGGACAAAAGACGCAGATACGCAGTATTTT; CDR3 protein: CASSGTKDADTQYF
J gene: TRBJ2-1; CDR3 length: 13; D gene: .; V gene: TRBV5-4; clone size: .; CDR3 DNA: TGTGCCAGCAGCTTGGGCCAGGGCAATGAGCAGTTCTTC; CDR3 protein: CASSLGQGNEQFF
J gene: TRBJ1-1; CDR3 length: 15; D gene: .; V gene: TRBV5-6; clone size: .; CDR3 DNA: TGTGCCAGCAGCTTGTGGGGGCTCTATAACACTGAAGCTTTCTTT; CDR3 protein: CASSLWGLYNTEAFF
J gene: TRBJ1-2; CDR3 length: 14; D gene: .; V gene: TRBV23-1; clone size: once; CDR3 DNA: TGCGCCAGCAGTCAATCAGTTGGGTACTATGGCTACACCTTC; CDR3 protein: CASSQSVGYYGYTF
J gene: TRBJ1-1; CDR3 length: 15; D gene: TRBD1; V gene: TRBV6-1; clone size: .; CDR3 DNA: TGTGCCAGCAGGTTGTTGACAGGGAGAGGCACTGAAGCTTTCTTT; CDR3 protein: CASRLLTGRGTEAFF
J gene: TRBJ1-2; CDR3 length: 13; D gene: TRBD1; V gene: TRBV5-1; clone size: .; CDR3 DNA: TGCGCCAGCAGCTTGGAGGGGGCCAATGGCTACACCTTC; CDR3 protein: CASSLEGANGYTF
J gene: TRBJ2-7; CDR3 length: 14; D gene: .; V gene: TRBV19; clone size: .; CDR3 DNA: TGTGCCAGTAGTATTACAGGGAACTCCTACGAGCAGTACTTC; CDR3 protein: CASSITGNSYEQYF
J gene: TRBJ2-5; CDR3 length: 15; D gene: TRBD2; V gene: TRBV6-1; clone size: once; CDR3 DNA: TGTGCCAGCGAGGAGCCGGGACTAGCGCGTGAGACCCAGTACTTC; CDR3 protein: CASEEPGLARETQYF
J gene: TRBJ1-3; CDR3 length: 16; D gene: .; V gene: TRBV7-2; clone size: .; CDR3 DNA: TGTGCCAGCAGCATAACAGGGACAAGCTCTGGAAACACCATATATTTT; CDR3 protein: CASSITGTSSGNTIYF
J gene: TRBJ2-1; CDR3 length: 15; D gene: TRBD2; V gene: TRBV5-4; clone size: .; CDR3 DNA: TGTGCCAGCAGCTCGAGCGGGGGGGCCGTGGATGAGCAGTTCTTC; CDR3 protein: CASSSSGGAVDEQFF
J gene: TRBJ2-3; CDR3 length: 19; D gene: .; V gene: TRBV10-3; clone size: .; CDR3 DNA: TGTGCCATCAGTGAGTCAGGAGTGGTAGGAGGGTATGACACAGATACGCAGTATTTT; CDR3 protein: CAISESGVVGGYDTDTQYF
J gene: TRBJ2-1; CDR3 length: 13; D gene: TRBD1; V gene: TRBV2; clone size: .; CDR3 DNA: TGTGCCAGCGGGAGACAGGGAATGAATGAGCAGTTCTTC; CDR3 protein: CASGRQGMNEQFF
J gene: TRBJ1-1; CDR3 length: 14; D gene: TRBD1; V gene: TRBV2; clone size: .; CDR3 DNA: TGTGCCAGCAGGGGGACAGGCGCGGGCACTGAAGCTTTCTTT; CDR3 protein: CASRGTGAGTEAFF
J gene: TRBJ1-2; CDR3 length: 16; D gene: .; V gene: TRBV6-6; clone size: .; CDR3 DNA: TGTGCCAGCAGTTACGAGGTTGAAGTTTCTGGTTATGGCTACACCTTC; CDR3 protein: CASSYEVEVSGYGYTF
J gene: TRBJ1-2; CDR3 length: 16; D gene: .; V gene: TRBV30; clone size: .; CDR3 DNA: TGTGCCTGGAGTGATCCCGGGACCCGGAGTATGGGGGGCTACACCTTC; CDR3 protein: CAWSDPGTRSMGGYTF
J gene: TRBJ2-1; CDR3 length: 16; D gene: .; V gene: TRBV7-2; clone size: .; CDR3 DNA: TGTGCCAGCAGCTTAGCCCGGGACCTCTCCTACAATGAGCAGTTCTTC; CDR3 protein: CASSLARDLSYNEQFF
J gene: TRBJ2-1; CDR3 length: 14; D gene: .; V gene: TRBV5-4; clone size: .; CDR3 DNA: TGTGCCAGCAGCTCCCAAGGGACCCTAGATGAGCAGTTCTTC; CDR3 protein: CASSSQGTLDEQFF
J gene: TRBJ1-6; CDR3 length: 12; D gene: .; V gene: TRBV6-1; clone size: .; CDR3 DNA: TGTGCCAGCAGTCCAGACACTTCACCCCTCCACTTT; CDR3 protein: CASSPDTSPLHF
J gene: TRBJ1-1; CDR3 length: 12; D gene: .; V gene: TRBV11-2; clone size: .; CDR3 DNA: TGTGCCAGCAGCCTTTGGAACACTGAAGCTTTCTTT; CDR3 protein: CASSLWNTEAFF
J gene: TRBJ1-1; CDR3 length: 15; D gene: TRBD1; V gene: TRBV19; clone size: .; CDR3 DNA: TGTGCCAGTAGTTTCAGGACAGGGGTTGGAACTGAAGCTTTCTTT; CDR3 protein: CASSFRTGVGTEAFF
J gene: TRBJ1-2; CDR3 length: 14; D gene: .; V gene: TRBV10-3; clone size: .; CDR3 DNA: TGTGCCATCAGTGACCTCGGACCTAACTATGGCTACACCTTC; CDR3 protein: CAISDLGPNYGYTF
J gene: TRBJ2-5; CDR3 length: 14; D gene: .; V gene: TRBV10-1; clone size: .; CDR3 DNA: TGCGCCAGTGATGGACCGCCGTGGCAAGAGACCCAGTACTTC; CDR3 protein: CASDGPPWQETQYF
J gene: TRBJ2-7; CDR3 length: 11; D gene: .; V gene: TRBV28; clone size: .; CDR3 DNA: TGTGCCAGCAGCGGATTGTACGAGCAGTACTTC; CDR3 protein: CASSGLYEQYF
J gene: TRBJ2-1; CDR3 length: 16; D gene: .; V gene: TRBV28; clone size: .; CDR3 DNA: TGTGCCAGCAGTCCGACAGGTTTCGGGTCCTACAATGAGCAGTTCTTC; CDR3 protein: CASSPTGFGSYNEQFF
J gene: TRBJ2-2; CDR3 length: 15; D gene: TRBD2; V gene: TRBV19; clone size: .; CDR3 DNA: TGTGCCAGTATGGCTCCCGGGACTATCCCCGGGGAGCTGTTTTTT; CDR3 protein: CASMAPGTIPGELFF